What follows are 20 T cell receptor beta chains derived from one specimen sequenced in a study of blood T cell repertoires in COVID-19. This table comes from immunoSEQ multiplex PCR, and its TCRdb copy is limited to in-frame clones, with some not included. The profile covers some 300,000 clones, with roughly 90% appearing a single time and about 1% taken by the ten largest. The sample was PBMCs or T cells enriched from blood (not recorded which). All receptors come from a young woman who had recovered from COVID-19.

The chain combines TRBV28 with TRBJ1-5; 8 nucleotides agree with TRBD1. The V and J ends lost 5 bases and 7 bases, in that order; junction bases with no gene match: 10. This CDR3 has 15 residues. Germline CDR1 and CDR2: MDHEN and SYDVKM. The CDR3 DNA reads TGTGCCAGCAGTACCCTCCAGGGGGCTTGGCAGCCCCAGCATTTT. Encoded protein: CASSTLQGAWQPQHF.

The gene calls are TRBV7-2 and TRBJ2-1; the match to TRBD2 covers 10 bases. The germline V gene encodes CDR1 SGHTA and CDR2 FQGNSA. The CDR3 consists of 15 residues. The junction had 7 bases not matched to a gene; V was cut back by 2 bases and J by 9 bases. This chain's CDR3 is CASSLQTSGWGEQFF. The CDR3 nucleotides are TGTGCCAGCAGCTTACAGACTAGCGGGTGGGGTGAGCAGTTCTTC.

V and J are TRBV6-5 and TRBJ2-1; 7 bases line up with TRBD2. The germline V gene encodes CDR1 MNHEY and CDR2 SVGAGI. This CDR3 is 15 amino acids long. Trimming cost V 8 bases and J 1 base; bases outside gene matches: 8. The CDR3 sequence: CASRTSVFSYNEQFF. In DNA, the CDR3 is TGTGCCAGCCGAACTAGCGTGTTTTCCTACAATGAGCAGTTCTTC.

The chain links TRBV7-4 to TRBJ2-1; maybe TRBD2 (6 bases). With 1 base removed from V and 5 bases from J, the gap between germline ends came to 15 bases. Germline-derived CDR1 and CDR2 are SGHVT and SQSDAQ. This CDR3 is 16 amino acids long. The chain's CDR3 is CASSLEGGLRDNEQFF. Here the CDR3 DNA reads TGTGCCAGCAGCTTAGAAGGAGGGTTACGAGACAATGAGCAGTTCTTC.

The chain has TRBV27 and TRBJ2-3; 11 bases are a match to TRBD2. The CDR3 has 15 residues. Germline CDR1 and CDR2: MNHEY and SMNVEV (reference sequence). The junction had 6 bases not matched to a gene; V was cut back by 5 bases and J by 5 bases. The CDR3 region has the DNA TGTGCCAGCAGTCCCCCGGGACTAGCGGTAGATACGCAGTATTTT. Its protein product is CASSPPGLAVDTQYF.

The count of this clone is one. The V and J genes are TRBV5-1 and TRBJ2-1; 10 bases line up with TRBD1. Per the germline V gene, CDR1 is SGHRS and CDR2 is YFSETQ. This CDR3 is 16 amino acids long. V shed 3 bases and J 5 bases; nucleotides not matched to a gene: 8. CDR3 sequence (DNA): TGCGCCAGCAGCTCCCACCCCGGGACAGGGGACAATGAGCAGTTCTTC. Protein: CASSSHPGTGDNEQFF. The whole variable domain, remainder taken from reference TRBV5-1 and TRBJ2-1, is KAGVTQTPRYLIKTRGQQVTLSCSPISGHRSVSWYQQTPGQGLQFLFEYFSETQRNKGNFPGRFSGRQFSNSRSEMNVSTLELGDSALYLCASSSHPGTGDNEQFFGPGTRLTVL.

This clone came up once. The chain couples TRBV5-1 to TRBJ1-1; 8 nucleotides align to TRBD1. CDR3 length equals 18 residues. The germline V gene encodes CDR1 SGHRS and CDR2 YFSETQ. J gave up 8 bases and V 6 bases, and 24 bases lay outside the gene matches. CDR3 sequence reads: CASKPLPGVAGTGDEAFF. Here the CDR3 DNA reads TGCGCCAGCAAACCCCTGCCGGGAGTGGCCGGGACAGGCGACGAAGCTTTCTTT. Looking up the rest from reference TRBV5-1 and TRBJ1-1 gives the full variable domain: KAGVTQTPRYLIKTRGQQVTLSCSPISGHRSVSWYQQTPGQGLQFLFEYFSETQRNKGNFPGRFSGRQFSNSRSEMNVSTLELGDSALYLCASKPLPGVAGTGDEAFFGQGTRLTVV.

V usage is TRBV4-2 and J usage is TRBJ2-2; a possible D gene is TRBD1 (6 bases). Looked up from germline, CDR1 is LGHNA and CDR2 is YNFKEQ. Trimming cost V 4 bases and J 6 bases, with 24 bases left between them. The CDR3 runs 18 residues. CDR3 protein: CASSLKAARRQVAGELFF. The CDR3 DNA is TGTGCCAGCAGCCTGAAAGCTGCCCGCAGACAGGTTGCCGGGGAGCTGTTTTTT.

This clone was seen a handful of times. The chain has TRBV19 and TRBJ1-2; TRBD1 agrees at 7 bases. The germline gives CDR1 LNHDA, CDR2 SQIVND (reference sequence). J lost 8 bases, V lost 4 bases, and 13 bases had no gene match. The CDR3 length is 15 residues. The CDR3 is CASSKGAPTSIGYTF. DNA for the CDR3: TGTGCCAGTAGTAAGGGGGCGCCCACCTCAATCGGCTACACCTTC.

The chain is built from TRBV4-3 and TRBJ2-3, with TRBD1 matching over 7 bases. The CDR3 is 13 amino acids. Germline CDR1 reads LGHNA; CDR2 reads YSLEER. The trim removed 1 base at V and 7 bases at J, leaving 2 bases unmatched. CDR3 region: CASSQGTGYTQYF. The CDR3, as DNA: TGCGCCAGCAGCCAAGGGACAGGCTATACGCAGTATTTT.

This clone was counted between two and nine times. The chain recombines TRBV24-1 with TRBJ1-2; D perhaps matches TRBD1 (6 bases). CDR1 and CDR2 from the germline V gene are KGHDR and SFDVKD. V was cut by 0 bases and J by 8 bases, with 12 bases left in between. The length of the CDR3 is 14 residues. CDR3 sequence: CATSDLDRLGGYTF. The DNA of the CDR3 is TGTGCCACCAGTGATTTGGACAGGTTGGGCGGCTACACCTTC.

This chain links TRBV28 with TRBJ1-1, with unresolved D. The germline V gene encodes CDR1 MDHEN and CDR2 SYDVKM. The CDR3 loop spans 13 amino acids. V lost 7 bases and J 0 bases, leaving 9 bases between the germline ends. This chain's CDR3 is CASNSRMNTEAFF. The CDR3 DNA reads TGTGCCAGCAACTCCAGGATGAACACTGAAGCTTTCTTT.

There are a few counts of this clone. DNA for the CDR3: TGCAGCGGCGTTGGACAGGGGGGGAGCTATGGCTACACCTTC. Amino acids: CSGVGQGGSYGYTF. V is TRBV29-1 and J is TRBJ1-2, with 10 bases that match TRBD1. Germline V gene data show CDR1 as SQVTM and CDR2 as ANQGSEA. J lost 4 bases, V lost 7 bases, and 9 bases had no gene match. The CDR3 has 14 amino acids.

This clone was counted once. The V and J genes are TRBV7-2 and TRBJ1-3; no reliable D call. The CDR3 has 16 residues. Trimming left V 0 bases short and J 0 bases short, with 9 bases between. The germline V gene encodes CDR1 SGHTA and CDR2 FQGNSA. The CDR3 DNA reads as TGTGCCAGCAGCTTAGCAGGGAGGGACTCTGGAAACACCATATATTTT. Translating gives CASSLAGRDSGNTIYF.

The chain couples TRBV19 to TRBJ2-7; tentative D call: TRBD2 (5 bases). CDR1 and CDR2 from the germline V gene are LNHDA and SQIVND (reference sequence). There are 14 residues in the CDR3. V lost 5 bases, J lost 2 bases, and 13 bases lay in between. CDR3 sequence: CASSWRQSPYEQYF. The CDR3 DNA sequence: TGTGCCAGTAGTTGGAGGCAGTCACCCTACGAGCAGTACTTC.

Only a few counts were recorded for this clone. CDR3 in DNA: TGCGCCAGCAGCTCTGGACTAGCGGTCTCCTACGAGCAGTACTTC. This codes for CASSSGLAVSYEQYF. This chain uses TRBV5-1 with TRBJ2-7; 10 nucleotides agree with TRBD2. Germline-derived CDR1 and CDR2 are SGHRS and YFSETQ. CDR3 length equals 15 residues. V shed 3 bases, J shed 0 bases, and the junction held 3 bases outside the gene matches.

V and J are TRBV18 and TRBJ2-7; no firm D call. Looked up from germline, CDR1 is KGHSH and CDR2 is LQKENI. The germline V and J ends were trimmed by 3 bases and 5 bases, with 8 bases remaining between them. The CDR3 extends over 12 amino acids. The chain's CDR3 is CASSPNTHEQYF. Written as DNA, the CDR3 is TGTGCCAGCTCACCGAATACACACGAGCAGTACTTC.

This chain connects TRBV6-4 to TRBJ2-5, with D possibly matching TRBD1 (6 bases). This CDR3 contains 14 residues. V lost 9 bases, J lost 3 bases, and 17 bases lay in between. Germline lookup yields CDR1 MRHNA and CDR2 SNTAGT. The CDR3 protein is CASGTSGTKETQYF. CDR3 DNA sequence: TGTGCCAGTGGGACATCTGGAACCAAAGAGACCCAGTACTTC.

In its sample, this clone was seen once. CDR3 loop: CASYYSGNTIYF. CDR3 sequence (DNA): TGTGCCAGCTACTACTCTGGAAACACCATATATTTT. The chain combines TRBV9 with TRBJ1-3; D is unresolved. Trimming stripped 7 bases from V and 0 bases from J, with 5 bases between. This CDR3 has 12 residues. Germline V lookup: CDR1 SGDLS, CDR2 YYNGEE.

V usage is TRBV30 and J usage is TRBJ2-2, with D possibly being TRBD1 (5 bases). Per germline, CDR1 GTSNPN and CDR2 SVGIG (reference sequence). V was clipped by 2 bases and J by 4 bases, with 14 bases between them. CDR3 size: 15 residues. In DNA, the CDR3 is TGTGCCTGGAGTTGGGGTATAAGGGGCACCGGGGAGCTGTTTTTT. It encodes CAWSWGIRGTGELFF.